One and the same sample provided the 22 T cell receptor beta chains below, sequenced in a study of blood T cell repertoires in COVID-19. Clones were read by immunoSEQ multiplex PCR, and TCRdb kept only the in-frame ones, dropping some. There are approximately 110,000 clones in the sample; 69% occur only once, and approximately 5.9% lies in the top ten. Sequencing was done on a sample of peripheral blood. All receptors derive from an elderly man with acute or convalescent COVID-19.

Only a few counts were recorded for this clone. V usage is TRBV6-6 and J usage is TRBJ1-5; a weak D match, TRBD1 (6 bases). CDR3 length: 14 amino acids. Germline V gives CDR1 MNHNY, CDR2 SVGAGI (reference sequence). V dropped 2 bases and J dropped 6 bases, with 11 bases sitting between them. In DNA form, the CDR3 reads TGTGCCAGCAGTTACCGGGGAGGGGGTCAGCCCCAGCATTTT. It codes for CASSYRGGGQPQHF.

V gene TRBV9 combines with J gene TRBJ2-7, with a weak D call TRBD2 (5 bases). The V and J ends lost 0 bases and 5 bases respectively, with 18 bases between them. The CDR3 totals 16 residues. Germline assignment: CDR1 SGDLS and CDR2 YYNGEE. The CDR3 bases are TGTGCCAGCAGCGTAGGAATGCTAGCTAATCTTGACGAGCAGTACTTC. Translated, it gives CASSVGMLANLDEQYF. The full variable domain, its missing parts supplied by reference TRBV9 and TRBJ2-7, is DSGVTQTPKHLITATGQRVTLRCSPRSGDLSVYWYQQSLDQGLQFLIQYYNGEERAKGNILERFSAQQFPDLHSELNLSSLELGDSALYFCASSVGMLANLDEQYFGPGTRLTVT.

The CDR3 spells CSASRSAGALYNEQFF. DNA for the CDR3: TGCAGTGCTAGTCGGTCGGCGGGAGCCCTATACAATGAGCAGTTCTTC. The chain uses TRBV20-1 and TRBJ2-1; 7 bases are a match to TRBD2. CDR3 size: 16 residues. Germline lookup yields CDR1 DFQATT and CDR2 SNEGSKA (reference sequence). V lost 3 bases, J lost 4 bases, and 12 bases stayed unmatched.

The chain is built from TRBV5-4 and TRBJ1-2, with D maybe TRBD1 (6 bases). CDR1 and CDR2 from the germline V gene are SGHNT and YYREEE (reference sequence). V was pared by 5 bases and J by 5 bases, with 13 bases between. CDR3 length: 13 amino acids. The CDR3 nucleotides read TGTGCCAGCAGTCTTGACAGGCTTTATGGCTACACCTTC. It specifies CASSLDRLYGYTF.

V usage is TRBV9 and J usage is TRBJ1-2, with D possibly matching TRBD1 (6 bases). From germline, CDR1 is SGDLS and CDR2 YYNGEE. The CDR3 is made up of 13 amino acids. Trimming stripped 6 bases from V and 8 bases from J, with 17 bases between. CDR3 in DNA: TGTGCCAGCAAATCGGACAGCTATGCAGGCTACACCTTC. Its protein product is CASKSDSYAGYTF.

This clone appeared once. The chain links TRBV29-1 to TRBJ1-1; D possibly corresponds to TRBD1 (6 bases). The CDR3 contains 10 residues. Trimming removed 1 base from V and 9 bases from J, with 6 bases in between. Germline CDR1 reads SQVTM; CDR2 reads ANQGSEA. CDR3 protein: CSVEGDKAFF. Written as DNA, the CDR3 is TGCAGCGTTGAAGGGGACAAAGCTTTCTTT.

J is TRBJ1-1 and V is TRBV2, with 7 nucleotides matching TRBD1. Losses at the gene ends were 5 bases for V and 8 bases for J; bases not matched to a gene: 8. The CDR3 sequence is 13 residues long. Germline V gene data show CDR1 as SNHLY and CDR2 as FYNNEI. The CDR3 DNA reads TGTGCCAGCAGTCCACCTGACAGGGACGAAGCTTTCTTT. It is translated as CASSPPDRDEAFF.

CDR3 sequence (DNA): TGCGCCAGCAGCTCCGGGACAGGGGCAAGGTATGGCTACACCTTC. Translated, it gives CASSSGTGARYGYTF. The chain uses TRBV5-1 and TRBJ1-2, with 10 nucleotides matching TRBD1. The CDR3 is 15 residues long. Trimming removed 3 bases from V and 5 bases from J; junction bases left unmatched: 7. CDR1 and CDR2 from the germline V gene are SGHRS and YFSETQ.

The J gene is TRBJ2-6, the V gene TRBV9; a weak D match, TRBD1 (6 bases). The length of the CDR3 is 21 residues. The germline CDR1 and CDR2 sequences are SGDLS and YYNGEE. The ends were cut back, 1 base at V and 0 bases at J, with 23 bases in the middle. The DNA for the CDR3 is TGTGCCAGCAGCGTACCCCGGGACACAGAATATTTTATCTCTGGGGCCAACGTCCTGACTTTC. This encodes CASSVPRDTEYFISGANVLTF.

DNA for the CDR3: TGTGCCAGCAGTTTACAGGGGGCCCATCTTAATGAAAAACTGTTTTTT. Amino acids: CASSLQGAHLNEKLFF. The chain has TRBV28 and TRBJ1-4; 8 bases fit TRBD1. Germline V gene lookup returns CDR1 MDHEN and CDR2 SYDVKM. This CDR3 has 16 residues. V was clipped by 2 bases and J by 4 bases; unmatched bases: 6.

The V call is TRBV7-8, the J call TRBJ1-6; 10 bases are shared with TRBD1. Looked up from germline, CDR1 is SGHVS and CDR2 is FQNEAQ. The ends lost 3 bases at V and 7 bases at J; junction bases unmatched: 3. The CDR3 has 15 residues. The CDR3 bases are TGTGCCAGCAGCTTTATGGGACAGGGGAATTCACCCCTCCACTTT. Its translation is CASSFMGQGNSPLHF.

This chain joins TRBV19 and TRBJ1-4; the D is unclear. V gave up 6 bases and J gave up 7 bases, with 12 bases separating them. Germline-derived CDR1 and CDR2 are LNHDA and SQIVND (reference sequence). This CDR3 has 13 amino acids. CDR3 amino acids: CASRQGGIEKLFF. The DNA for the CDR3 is TGTGCCAGTAGGCAAGGAGGGATTGAAAAACTGTTTTTT.

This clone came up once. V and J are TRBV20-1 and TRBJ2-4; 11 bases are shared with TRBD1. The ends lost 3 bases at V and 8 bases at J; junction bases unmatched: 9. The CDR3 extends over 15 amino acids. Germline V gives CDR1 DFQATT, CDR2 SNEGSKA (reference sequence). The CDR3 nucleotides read TGCAGTGCTAGTGCCCCGGGACAGGGGGTTGACATTCAGTACTTC. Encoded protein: CSASAPGQGVDIQYF.

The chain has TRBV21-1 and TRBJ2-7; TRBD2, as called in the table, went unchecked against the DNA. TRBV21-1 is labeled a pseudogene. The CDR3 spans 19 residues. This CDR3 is CASSKGGNRGVSGPREQYF. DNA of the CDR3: TGTGCCAGCAGCAAAGGGGGGAATCGGGGTGTAAGCGGGCCTCGGGAGCAGTACTTC.

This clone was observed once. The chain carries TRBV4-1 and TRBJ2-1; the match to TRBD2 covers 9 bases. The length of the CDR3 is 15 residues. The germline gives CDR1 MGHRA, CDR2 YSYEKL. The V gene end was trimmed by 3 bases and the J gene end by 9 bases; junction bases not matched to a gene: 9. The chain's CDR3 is CASSQPSSGGVEQFF. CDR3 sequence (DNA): TGCGCCAGCAGCCAGCCCAGTAGCGGGGGCGTTGAGCAGTTCTTC.

The CDR3 DNA follows: TGTGCCATCAGTGAGACCTATCTACTCGGGGCCGGGGAGCTGTTTTTT. Translation gives CAISETYLLGAGELFF. V usage is TRBV10-3 and J usage is TRBJ2-2, with a tentative D call TRBD2 (5 bases). V lost 2 bases, J lost 6 bases, and 16 bases lay in between. Germline CDR1 is ENHRY and CDR2 is SYGVKD. There are 16 residues in the CDR3.

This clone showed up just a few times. CDR3 in amino acids: CASTKLGQGGEQYF. DNA for the CDR3: TGTGCCAGCACAAAGCTGGGCCAGGGAGGCGAGCAGTACTTC. The rearrangement joins TRBV6-5 to TRBJ2-7; D might be TRBD2 (6 bases). The ends were cut back, 7 bases at V and 6 bases at J, with 19 bases in the middle. The length of the CDR3 is 14 residues. The germline gives CDR1 MNHEY, CDR2 SVGAGI.

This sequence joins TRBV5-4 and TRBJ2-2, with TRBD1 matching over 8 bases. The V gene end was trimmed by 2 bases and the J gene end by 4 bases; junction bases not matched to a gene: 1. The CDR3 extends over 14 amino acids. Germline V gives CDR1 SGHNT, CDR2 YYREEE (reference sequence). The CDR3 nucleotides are TGTGCCAGCAGCTTTCAGGGGGCCACCGGGGAGCTGTTTTTT. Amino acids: CASSFQGATGELFF.

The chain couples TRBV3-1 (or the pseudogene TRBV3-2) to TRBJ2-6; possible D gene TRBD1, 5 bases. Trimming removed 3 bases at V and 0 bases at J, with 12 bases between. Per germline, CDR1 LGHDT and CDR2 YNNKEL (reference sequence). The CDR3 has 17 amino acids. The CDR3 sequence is CASSHTTASSGANVLTF. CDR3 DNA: TGTGCCAGCAGCCACACGACAGCGAGCTCTGGGGCCAACGTCCTGACTTTC.

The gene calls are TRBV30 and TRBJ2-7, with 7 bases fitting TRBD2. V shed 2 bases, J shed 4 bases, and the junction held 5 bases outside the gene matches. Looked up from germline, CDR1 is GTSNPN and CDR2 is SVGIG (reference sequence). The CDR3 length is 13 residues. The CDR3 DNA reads TGTGCCTGGAGTTCGGGGGGAACTTACGAGCAGTACTTC. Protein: CAWSSGGTYEQYF.

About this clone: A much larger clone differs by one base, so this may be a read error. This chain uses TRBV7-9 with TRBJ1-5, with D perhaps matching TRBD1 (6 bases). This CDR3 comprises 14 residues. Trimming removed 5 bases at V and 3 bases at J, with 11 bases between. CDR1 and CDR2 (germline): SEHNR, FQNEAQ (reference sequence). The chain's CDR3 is CASSLGQPNQPQHF. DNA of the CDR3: TGTGCCAGCAGCCTTGGACAGCCCAATCAGCCCCAGCATTTT.

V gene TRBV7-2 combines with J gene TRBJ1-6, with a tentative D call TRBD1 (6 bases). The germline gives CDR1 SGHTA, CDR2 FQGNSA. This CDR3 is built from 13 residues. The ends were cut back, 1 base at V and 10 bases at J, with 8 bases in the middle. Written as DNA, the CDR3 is TGTGCCAGCAGCTTAGATGGGGGCTCACCCCTCCACTTT. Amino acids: CASSLDGGSPLHF.